This TCR beta chain appears in the sequencing data of a study of breast tumors, draining lymph nodes, adjacent tissues. General study points: The data were judged consistent with most tumor T cells coming from lymph node and expanding in tumor.

The germline V and J ends were trimmed by 4 bases and 0 bases, with 4 bases remaining between them. This CDR3 has 11 amino acids. Germline V CDR1 and CDR2: DFQATT, SNEGSKA (reference sequence). The lymph nodes were axillary draining lymph nodes from breast cancer patients. MiXCR was run by TCRdb on the multiplex PCR reads, yielding one entry per CDR3 protein. The repertoire holds approximately 130,000 distinct CDR3 sequences, with over 20% as singletons. This clonotype was found many times. Antigen unknown. This TCR was recovered from a female donor with breast cancer. Some clones in this sample may be carry-over from other donors' samples. Sequencing was done on a sample of axillary lymph node tissue. The genes are TRBV20-1 and TRBJ2-7; no clear D gene. This chain's CDR3 is CSAISSYEQYF. CDR3 sequence (DNA): TGCAGTGCTATAAGCTCCTACGAGCAGTACTTC.